Presented here are 12 T cell receptor beta chains from one specimen sequenced in a study of response to subunit inactivated influenza vaccine. TCRdb reanalysed the RT-PCR reads using MiXCR and keeps one entry per CDR3 protein. The sample has roughly 790,000 distinct CDR3 sequences, roughly 20% seen once. The starting material was PBMCs from blood, obtained about 5 days after vaccination. Source of these receptors: a man over 45 who received an inactivated influenza vaccine.

This clonotype was detected many times. Its ends do not fully match the called genes, so a read error is possible. This sequence joins TRBV5-1 and TRBJ1-1, with a possible D match to TRBD1 (5 bases). Per the germline V gene, CDR1 is SGHRS and CDR2 is YFSETQ. This CDR3 region has 14 residues. The CDR3 DNA is TGTGCCAGCAGTTTAACAGGCCTGAACACTGAAGCTTTCTTT. Its protein is CASSLTGLNTEAFF.

The chain employs TRBV29-1 and TRBJ2-7, with TRBD2 identical over 8 bases. V shed 2 bases, J shed 0 bases, and the junction held 9 bases outside the gene matches. In germline, CDR1 is SQVTM, CDR2 ANQGSEA. CDR3 length equals 16 residues. The CDR3: CSVELLTSGLSYEQYF. For the CDR3, the DNA is TGCAGCGTTGAACTCCTCACTAGCGGCCTCTCCTACGAGCAGTACTTC.

This clonotype showed up just a few times. The chain joins TRBV7-2 to TRBJ2-1; 9 nucleotides align to TRBD2. This CDR3 is built from 15 residues. With 2 bases clipped from V and 2 bases from J, the junction kept 1 base outside the gene matches. From germline, CDR1 is SGHTA and CDR2 FQGNSA. The CDR3 DNA is TGTGCCAGCAGCTTACAGCGGGGGGCCTACAATGAGCAGTTCTTC. Its translation: CASSLQRGAYNEQFF.

This clonotype turned up a few times. The chain employs TRBV12-3 or TRBV12-4 and TRBJ1-1; D might be TRBD1 (6 bases). V lost 2 bases and J lost 5, with 15 bases in between. The CDR3 covers 15 residues. The CDR3 spells CASSLTARGWTEAFF. CDR3 DNA sequence: TGTGCCAGCAGTTTAACGGCCAGGGGATGGACTGAAGCTTTCTTT.

V gene TRBV20-1 combines with J gene TRBJ2-7, with 12 positions matching TRBD2. Germline loops: CDR1 DFQATT, CDR2 SNEGSKA (reference sequence). This CDR3 contains 17 residues. The trim removed 0 bases at V and 6 bases at J, leaving 12 bases unmatched. The DNA of the CDR3 is TGCAGTGCTAGAGATCAAAGGCTAGCGGGAGGGCCGGTCGAGCAGTACTTC. It yields the protein CSARDQRLAGGPVEQYF.

Notes on this clonotype: Given a much more abundant clone one base away, this may be a read error. This chain uses TRBV28 with TRBJ2-7; no definite D call. The DNA end favors TRBJ2-1, so the J call may be wrong. The germline V gene has CDR1 MDHEN and CDR2 SYDVKM. There are 15 residues in the CDR3. CDR3 in DNA: TGTGCCAGCACCCCGTACGTGAAAAGTACCTACGAGCAGTTCTTC. Its protein product is CASTPYVKSTYEQFF.

The chain carries TRBV15 and TRBJ1-4, with a possible D match to TRBD1 (6 bases). Germline CDR1 LNHNV, CDR2 YYDKDF (reference sequence). The CDR3 has 15 residues. Trimming stripped 5 bases from V and 3 bases from J, with 13 bases between. The DNA for the CDR3 is TGTGCCACCAGCCGCGAGGGGGGTGCTAATGAAAAACTGTTTTTT. This codes for CATSREGGANEKLFF.

Only a few counts were recorded for this clonotype. The chain uses TRBV24-1 and TRBJ2-5; 9 bases are shared with TRBD1. The trim removed 3 bases at V and 5 bases at J, leaving 9 bases unmatched. This CDR3 comprises 16 residues. CDR1 and CDR2 from the germline V gene are KGHDR and SFDVKD. The CDR3 loop is CATSDPGTGQSETQYF. The CDR3 DNA is TGTGCCACCAGTGATCCAGGGACAGGGCAATCGGAGACCCAGTACTTC.

This chain uses TRBV20-1 with TRBJ2-1; no firm D call. Between the trimmed V and J ends, which lost 3 bases and 4 bases, there was a span of 10 bases. The germline V gene encodes CDR1 DFQATT and CDR2 SNEGSKA (reference sequence). CDR3 length equals 13 residues. The CDR3 region is CSASTDPYNEQFF. The DNA of the CDR3 is TGCAGTGCTAGCACCGACCCGTACAATGAGCAGTTCTTC.

Many counts were recorded for this clonotype. The chain uses TRBV2 and TRBJ2-1; tentative D call: TRBD2 (6 bases). Germline V gene lookup returns CDR1 SNHLY and CDR2 FYNNEI. V was shortened by 2 bases and J by 14 bases, with 13 bases between the two germline ends. This CDR3 region has 12 residues. In DNA form, the CDR3 reads TGTGCCAGCAGTGAACTCGGGAGTAGTAAGTTCTTC. It codes for CASSELGSSKFF.

The V gene is TRBV20-1, the J gene TRBJ2-3, with a weak D call TRBD1 (6 bases). The CDR3 length is 17 residues. The germline gives CDR1 DFQATT, CDR2 SNEGSKA (reference sequence). Trimming took 2 bases from V and 0 from J, leaving 18 bases between them. The CDR3 reads CSARFLRGTSSTDTQYF. DNA for the CDR3: TGCAGTGCTAGATTCCTCCGAGGGACATCTAGCACAGATACGCAGTATTTT.

This clonotype was seen only once. One end of the junction is discordant with germline, which a read error may explain. The chain joins TRBV27 to TRBJ2-1; 7 bases line up with TRBD1. This CDR3 region has 13 residues. Germline V gives CDR1 MNHEY, CDR2 SMNVEV (reference sequence). CDR3 coding DNA: TGTACCAGCAATCTGGACAGGTGCTATGAGCAGTTCTTC. As protein: CTSNLDRCYEQFF.